Shown below are 12 T cell receptor beta chains from a single sample sequenced in a study of regulatory T cells in long-lasting Graves disease. Combining iRepertoire HTBI primers with Arm-PCR of CDR3 regions, the authors built TCR beta libraries. TCRdb ran MiXCR on the multiplex PCR reads and lists one entry per CDR3 protein. The sample lists about 540,000 distinct CDR3 sequences, approximately 12% occurring once. The time point here: newly diagnosed GD, antithyroid drugs for less than 3 months. The TCR library was prepared using RNA isolated from PBMCs. These data are also associated with another study on T cells in Graves' hyperthyroidism and ophthalmopathy.

Sequences were derived from peripheral blood mononuclear cells (PBMCs), sampled at new diagnosis, from a patient treated with antithyroid drugs. These receptors were taken from a man aged 25 to 45 with Graves disease.

This clonotype was seen a handful of times. For the CDR3, the DNA is TGTGCCAGCAGCGTCGGGACAAATAATTCACCCCTCCACTTT. Protein product: CASSVGTNNSPLHF. The chain uses TRBV9 and TRBJ1-6; D may be TRBD1 (6 bases). V was shortened by 2 bases and J by 5 bases, with 8 bases between the two germline ends. This CDR3 contains 14 residues. Looked up from germline, CDR1 is SGDLS and CDR2 is YYNGEE.

This clonotype was detected only a few times. This sequence joins TRBV5-8 and TRBJ2-5; D gene ambiguous. This CDR3 spans 14 amino acids. Trimming removed 4 bases at V and 5 bases at J, with 15 bases between. The germline V gene encodes CDR1 SGHTS and CDR2 YDEGEE. The CDR3 spells CASSPRTALETQYF. CDR3 in DNA: TGTGCCAGCAGCCCACGGACGGCGCTCGAGACCCAGTACTTC.

This clonotype has at least ten counts. The V gene is TRBV11-2, the J gene TRBJ2-2, with D unresolved. CDR3 length: 12 residues. Per the germline V gene, CDR1 is SGHAT and CDR2 is FQNNGV. Trimming stripped 3 bases from V and 9 bases from J, with 8 bases between. The CDR3 region has the DNA TGTGCCAGCAGCTTGGAAATGTGGGAGCTGTTTTTT. Translating gives CASSLEMWELFF. Filled out from reference TRBV11-2 and TRBJ2-2, the complete variable domain reads EAGVAQSPRYKIIEKRQSVAFWCNPISGHATLYWYQQILGQGPKLLIQFQNNGVVDDSQLPKDRFSAERLKGVDSTLKIQPAKLEDSAVYLCASSLEMWELFFGEGSRLTVL.

In this sample, this clonotype turned up many times. This rearrangement joins TRBV11-2 to TRBJ2-2, with 14 bases lining up with TRBD2. After removal of 3 bases from V and 6 bases from J, the junction contained 0 bases not matched to a gene. CDR3 length: 15 amino acids. From germline, CDR1 is SGHAT and CDR2 FQNNGV. CDR3 loop: CASSLGLAGAGELFF. The DNA for the CDR3 is TGTGCCAGCAGCTTGGGACTAGCGGGAGCCGGGGAGCTGTTTTTT.

This clonotype came up many times. This chain links TRBV5-1 with TRBJ2-1; TRBD2 is a possible D gene (5 bases). CDR1 and CDR2 (germline): SGHRS, YFSETQ. The CDR3 has 13 residues. Trimming removed 5 bases from V and 10 bases from J, with 16 bases in between. CDR3 DNA sequence: TGCGCCAGCAGGGATTCGGGGTCGGGGGAGCAGTTCTTC. Translation gives CASRDSGSGEQFF.

Note on this clonotype: Its ends do not fully match the called genes, so a read error is possible. V and J are TRBV30 and TRBJ2-2, with 9 bases aligning to TRBD2. There are 15 residues in the CDR3. CDR1 and CDR2 from the germline V gene are GTSNPN and SVGIG (reference sequence). Written as DNA, the CDR3 is TGTGCCGGGAGACTTGGCGGGAGGGCCAACGGGGAGCTGTTTTTT. It codes for CAGRLGGRANGELFF.

This clonotype was seen more than once but under ten times. V and J are TRBV11-2 and TRBJ1-1; no definite D call. The V gene lost 4 bases and the J gene lost 1 base, with 22 bases spanning the gap. CDR3 size: 18 residues. Germline-derived CDR1 and CDR2 are SGHAT and FQNNGV. CDR3 loop: CASSSPRVSPRRNTEAFF. Written as DNA, the CDR3 is TGTGCCAGCAGCTCGCCCCGGGTCTCCCCACGGCGGAACACTGAAGCTTTCTTT.

This clonotype occurred many times. The rearrangement uses TRBV14 and TRBJ2-3; D tentatively reads TRBD1 or TRBD2 (6 bases each). Germline CDR1 reads SGHDN; CDR2 reads FVKESK. This CDR3 region has 15 residues. V gave up 5 bases and J gave up 2 bases, with 14 bases separating them. CDR3 DNA sequence: TGTGCCAGCAGCACGGGGGCGATTTACACAGATACGCAGTATTTT. Its translation is CASSTGAIYTDTQYF. The variable domain in full, completed from reference TRBV14 and TRBJ2-3, reads EAGVTQFPSHSVIEKGQTVTLRCDPISGHDNLYWYRRVMGKEIKFLLHFVKESKQDESGMPNNRFLAERTGGTYSTLKVQPAELEDSGVYFCASSTGAIYTDTQYFGPGTRLTVL.

In its sample, this clonotype was seen many times. V is TRBV3-1 and J is TRBJ2-7; 10 bases align to TRBD2. The germline V gene encodes CDR1 LGHDT and CDR2 YNNKEL (reference sequence). V lost 6 bases, J lost 4 bases, and 6 bases stayed unmatched. This CDR3 contains 14 residues. The CDR3 DNA reads as TGTGCCAGCAGTACCACTAGCGGGACTTACGAGCAGTACTTC. Encoded protein: CASSTTSGTYEQYF.

Regarding this clonotype: A clone one base away is much larger, so this may be a read error. The chain recombines TRBV5-1 with TRBJ2-2; D is undetermined. This CDR3 region has 16 residues. CDR1 SGHRS and CDR2 YFSETQ come from the germline V gene. CDR3 DNA sequence: TGCGCCAGCAGCTTCCCCGGACCCGCGAACACCAGGGAGCTGTTTTTT. Residues: CASSFPGPANTRELFF. The whole variable domain, filled in from reference TRBV5-1 and TRBJ2-2, reads KAGVTQTPRYLIKTRGQQVTLSCSPISGHRSVSWYQQTPGQGLQFLFEYFSETQRNKGNFPGRFSGRQFSNSRSEMNVSTLELGDSALYLCASSFPGPANTRELFFGEGSRLTVL.

This chain connects TRBV7-6 to TRBJ2-5; D assignment may be TRBD1 or TRBD2 (7 bases each). The CDR3 contains 16 residues. CDR1 SGHVS and CDR2 FNYEAQ come from the germline V gene. The V end was cut by 2 bases, the J end by 1 base, with 14 bases between. The CDR3 loop is CASSLRGRDSQETQYF. The CDR3 DNA follows: TGTGCCAGCAGCTTAAGAGGGAGGGACAGCCAAGAGACCCAGTACTTC.

The V and J genes are TRBV10-3 and TRBJ1-1, with no clear D. The CDR3 is 13 amino acids. V was cut by 6 bases and J by 1 base, with 9 bases left in between. CDR1 is ENHRY and CDR2 is SYGVKD in the germline V gene. The CDR3 loop is CAIRGWRNTEAFF. The CDR3 DNA sequence: TGTGCCATCAGAGGCTGGAGGAACACTGAAGCTTTCTTT.